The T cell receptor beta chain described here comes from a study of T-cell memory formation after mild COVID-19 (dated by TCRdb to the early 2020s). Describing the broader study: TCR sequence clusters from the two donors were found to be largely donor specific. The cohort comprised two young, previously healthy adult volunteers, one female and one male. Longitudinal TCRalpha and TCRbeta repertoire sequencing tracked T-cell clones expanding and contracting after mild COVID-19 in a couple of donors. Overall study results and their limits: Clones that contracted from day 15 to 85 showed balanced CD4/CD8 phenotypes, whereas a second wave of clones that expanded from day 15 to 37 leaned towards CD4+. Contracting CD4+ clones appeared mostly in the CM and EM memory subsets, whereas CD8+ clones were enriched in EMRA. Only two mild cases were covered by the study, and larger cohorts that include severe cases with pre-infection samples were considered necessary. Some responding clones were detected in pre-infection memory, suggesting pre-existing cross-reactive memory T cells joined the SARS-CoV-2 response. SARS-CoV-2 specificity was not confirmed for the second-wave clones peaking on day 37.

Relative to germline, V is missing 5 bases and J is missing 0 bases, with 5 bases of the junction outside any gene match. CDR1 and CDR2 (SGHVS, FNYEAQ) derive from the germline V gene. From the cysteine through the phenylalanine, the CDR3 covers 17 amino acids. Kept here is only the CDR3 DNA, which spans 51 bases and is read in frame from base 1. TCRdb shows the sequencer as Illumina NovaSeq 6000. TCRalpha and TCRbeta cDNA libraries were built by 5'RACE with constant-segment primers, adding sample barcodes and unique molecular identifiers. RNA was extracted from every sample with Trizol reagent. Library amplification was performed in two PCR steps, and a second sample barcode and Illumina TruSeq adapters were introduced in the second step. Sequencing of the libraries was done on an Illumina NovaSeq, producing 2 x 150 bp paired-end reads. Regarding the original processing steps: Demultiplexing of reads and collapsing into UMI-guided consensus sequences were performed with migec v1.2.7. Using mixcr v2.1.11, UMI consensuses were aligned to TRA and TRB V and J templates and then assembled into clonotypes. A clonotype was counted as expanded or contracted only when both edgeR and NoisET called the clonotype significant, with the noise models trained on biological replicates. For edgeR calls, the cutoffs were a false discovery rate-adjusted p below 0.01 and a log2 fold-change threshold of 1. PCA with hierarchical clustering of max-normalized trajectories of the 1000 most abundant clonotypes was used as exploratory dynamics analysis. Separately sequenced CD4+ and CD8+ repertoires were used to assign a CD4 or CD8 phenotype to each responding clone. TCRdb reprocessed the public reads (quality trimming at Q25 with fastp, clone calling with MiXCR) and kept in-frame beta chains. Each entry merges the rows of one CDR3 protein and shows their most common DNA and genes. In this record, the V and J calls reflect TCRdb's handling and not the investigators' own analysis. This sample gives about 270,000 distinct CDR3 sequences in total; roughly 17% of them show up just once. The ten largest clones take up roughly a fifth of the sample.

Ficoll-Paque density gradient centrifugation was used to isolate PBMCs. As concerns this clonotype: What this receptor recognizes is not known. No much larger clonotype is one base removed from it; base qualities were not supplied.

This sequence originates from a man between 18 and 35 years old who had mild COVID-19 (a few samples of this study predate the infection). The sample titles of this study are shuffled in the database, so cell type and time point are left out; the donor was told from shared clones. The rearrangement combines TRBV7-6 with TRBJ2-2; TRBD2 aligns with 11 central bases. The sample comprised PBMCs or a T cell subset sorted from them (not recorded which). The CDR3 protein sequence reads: CASSGTSGGPNTGELFF. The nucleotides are TGTGCCAGCAGCGGAACTAGCGGGGGTCCGAACACCGGGGAGCTGTTTTTT.